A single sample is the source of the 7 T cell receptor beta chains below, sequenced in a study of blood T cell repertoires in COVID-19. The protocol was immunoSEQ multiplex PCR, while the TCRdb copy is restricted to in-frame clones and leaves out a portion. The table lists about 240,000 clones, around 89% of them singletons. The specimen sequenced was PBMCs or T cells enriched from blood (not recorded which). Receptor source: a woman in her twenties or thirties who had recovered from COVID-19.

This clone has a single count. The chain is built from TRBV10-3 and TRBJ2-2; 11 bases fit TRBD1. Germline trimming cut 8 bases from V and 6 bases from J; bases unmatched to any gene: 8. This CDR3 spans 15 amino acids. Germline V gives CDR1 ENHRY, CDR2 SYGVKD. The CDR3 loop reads CAIGAGTGGSGELFF. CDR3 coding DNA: TGTGCCATCGGGGCCGGGACAGGGGGATCCGGGGAGCTGTTTTTT.

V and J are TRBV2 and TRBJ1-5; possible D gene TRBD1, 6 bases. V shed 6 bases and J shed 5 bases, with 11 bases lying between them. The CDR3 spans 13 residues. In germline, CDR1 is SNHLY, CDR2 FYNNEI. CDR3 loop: CASSQGLDQPQHF. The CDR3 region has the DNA TGTGCCAGCAGCCAGGGGTTGGATCAGCCCCAGCATTTT.

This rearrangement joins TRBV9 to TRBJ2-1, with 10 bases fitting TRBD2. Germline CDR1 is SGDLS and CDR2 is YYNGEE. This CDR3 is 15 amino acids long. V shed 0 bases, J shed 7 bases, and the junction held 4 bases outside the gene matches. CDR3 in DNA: TGTGCCAGCAGCGTAGGGAGCGGGAGGGCGAATGAGCAGTTCTTC. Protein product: CASSVGSGRANEQFF. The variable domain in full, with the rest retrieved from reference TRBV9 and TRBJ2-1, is DSGVTQTPKHLITATGQRVTLRCSPRSGDLSVYWYQQSLDQGLQFLIQYYNGEERAKGNILERFSAQQFPDLHSELNLSSLELGDSALYFCASSVGSGRANEQFFGPGTRLTVL.

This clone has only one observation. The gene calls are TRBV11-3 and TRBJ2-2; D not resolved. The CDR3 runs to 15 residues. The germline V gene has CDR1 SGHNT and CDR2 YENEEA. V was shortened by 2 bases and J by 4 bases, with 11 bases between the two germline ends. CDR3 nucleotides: TGTGCCAGCAGCTTATCCACCCTAGGCACCGGGGAGCTGTTTTTT. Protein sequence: CASSLSTLGTGELFF.

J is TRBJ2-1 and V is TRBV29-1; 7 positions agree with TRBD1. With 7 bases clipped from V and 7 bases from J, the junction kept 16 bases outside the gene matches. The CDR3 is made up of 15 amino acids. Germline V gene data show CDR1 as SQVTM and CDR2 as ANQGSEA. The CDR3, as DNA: TGCAGCGGAAATGTGGCAGGGGGTGTCCGGAATGAGCAGTTCTTC. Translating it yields CSGNVAGGVRNEQFF.

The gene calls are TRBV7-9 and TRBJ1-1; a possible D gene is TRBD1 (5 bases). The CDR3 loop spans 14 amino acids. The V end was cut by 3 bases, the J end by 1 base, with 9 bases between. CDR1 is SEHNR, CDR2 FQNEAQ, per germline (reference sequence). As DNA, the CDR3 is TGTGCCAGCAGCTTCGGACACCAGAACACTGAAGCTTTCTTT. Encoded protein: CASSFGHQNTEAFF.

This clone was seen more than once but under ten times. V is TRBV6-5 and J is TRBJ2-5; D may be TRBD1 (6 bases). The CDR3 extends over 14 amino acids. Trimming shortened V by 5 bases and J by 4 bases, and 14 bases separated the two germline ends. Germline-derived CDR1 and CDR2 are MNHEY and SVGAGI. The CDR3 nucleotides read TGTGCCAGCAGTACAGGGATGGTTGGAGAGACCCAGTACTTC. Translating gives CASSTGMVGETQYF.